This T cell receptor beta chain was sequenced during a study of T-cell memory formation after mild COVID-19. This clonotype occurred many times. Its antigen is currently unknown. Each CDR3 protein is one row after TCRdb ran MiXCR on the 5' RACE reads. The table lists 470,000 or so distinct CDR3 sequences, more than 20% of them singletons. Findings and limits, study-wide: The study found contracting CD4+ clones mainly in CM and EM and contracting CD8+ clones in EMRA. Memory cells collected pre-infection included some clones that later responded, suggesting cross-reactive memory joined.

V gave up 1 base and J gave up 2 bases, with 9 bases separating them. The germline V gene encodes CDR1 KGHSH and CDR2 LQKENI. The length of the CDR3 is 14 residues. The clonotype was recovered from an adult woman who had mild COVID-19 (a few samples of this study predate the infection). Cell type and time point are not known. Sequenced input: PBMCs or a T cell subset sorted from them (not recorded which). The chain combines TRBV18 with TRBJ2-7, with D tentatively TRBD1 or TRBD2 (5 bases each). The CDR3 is CASSPRQGPYEQYF. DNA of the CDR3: TGTGCCAGCTCACCACGTCAGGGACCCTACGAGCAGTACTTC.